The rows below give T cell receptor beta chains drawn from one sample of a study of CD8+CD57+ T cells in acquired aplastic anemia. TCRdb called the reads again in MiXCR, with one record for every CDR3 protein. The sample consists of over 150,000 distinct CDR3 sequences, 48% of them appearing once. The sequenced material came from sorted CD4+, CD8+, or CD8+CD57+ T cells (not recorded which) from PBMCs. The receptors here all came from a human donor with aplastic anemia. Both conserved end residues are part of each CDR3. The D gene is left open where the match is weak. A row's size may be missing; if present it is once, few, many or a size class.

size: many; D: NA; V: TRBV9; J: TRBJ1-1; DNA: TGTGCCAGCAGCGTATCTGGGGGGCAGCGAGCTTTCTTT; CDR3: CASSVSGGQRAFF
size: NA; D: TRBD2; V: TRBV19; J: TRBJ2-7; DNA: TGTGCCAGTAGTGATCCGGGACTAGCAACCTACGAGCAGTACTTC; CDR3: CASSDPGLATYEQYF
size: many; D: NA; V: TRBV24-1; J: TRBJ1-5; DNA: TGTGCCACCAGTGATAAAACCCTGGGGCAGCCCCAGCATTTT; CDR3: CATSDKTLGQPQHF
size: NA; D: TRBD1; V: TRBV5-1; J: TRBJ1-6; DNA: TGCGCCAGCAGCCAAACGGGACAGTCCTATAATTCACCCCTCCACTTT; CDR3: CASSQTGQSYNSPLHF
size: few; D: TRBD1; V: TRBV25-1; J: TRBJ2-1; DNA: TGTGCCAGCAGTGCCAGGGACAGGGGTGAGCAGTTCTTC; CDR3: CASSARDRGEQFF
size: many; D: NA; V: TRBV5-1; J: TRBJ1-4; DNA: TGCGCCAGCAGCTTCGGGGCGGCAACTAATGAAAAACTGTTTTTT; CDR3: CASSFGAATNEKLFF
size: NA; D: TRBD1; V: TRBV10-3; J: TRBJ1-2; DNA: TGTGCCATCAGTGAGTCGGACAGGGACTATGGCTACACCTTC; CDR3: CAISESDRDYGYTF
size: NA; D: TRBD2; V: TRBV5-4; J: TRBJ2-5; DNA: TGTGCCAGCGTTGGCGGGGGCTTC; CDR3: CASVGGGF
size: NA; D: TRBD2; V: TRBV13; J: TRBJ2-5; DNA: TGTGCCAGCAGCTCCTTCCGAGCGGGGGGGCTTAAGACCCAGTACTTC; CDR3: CASSSFRAGGLKTQYF
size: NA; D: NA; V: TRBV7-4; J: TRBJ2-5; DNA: TGTGCCAGCAGCGGGGGTAGGGGGGCATTGAAAGAGACCCAGTACTTC; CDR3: CASSGGRGALKETQYF
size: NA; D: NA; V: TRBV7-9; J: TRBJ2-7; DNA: TGTGCCAGCAGCTTCGGGGACCAGGGGTACTTC; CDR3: CASSFGDQGYF
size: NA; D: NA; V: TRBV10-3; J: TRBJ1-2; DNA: TGTGCCATCGCAGTCACAGGGAACTATGGTTACACCTTC; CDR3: CAIAVTGNYGYTF
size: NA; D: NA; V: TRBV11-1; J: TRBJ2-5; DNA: TGTGCCAGCAGCTTAGGGGTTAGCGGCGTCACCCAAGAGACCCAGTACTTC; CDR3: CASSLGVSGVTQETQYF
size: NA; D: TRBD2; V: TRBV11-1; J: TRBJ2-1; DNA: TGTGCCAGCAGCTTCAGCGGGAGGGCCTGGGATGAGCAGTTCTTC; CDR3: CASSFSGRAWDEQFF
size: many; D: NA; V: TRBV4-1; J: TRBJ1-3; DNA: TGCGCCAGCAGCCATTCTGGAAACACCATATATTTT; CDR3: CASSHSGNTIYF
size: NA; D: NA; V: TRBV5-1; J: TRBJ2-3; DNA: TGCGCCAGCAGCTTGGGTCACGGAGCAGATACGCAGTATTTT; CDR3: CASSLGHGADTQYF
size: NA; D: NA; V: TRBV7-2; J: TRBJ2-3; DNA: TGTGCCAGCGGCCCTAGAGGGACGGGTACGCAGTATTTT; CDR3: CASGPRGTGTQYF
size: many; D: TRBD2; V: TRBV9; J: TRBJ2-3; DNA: TGTGCCAGCTCCACTAAGCCGCGGGGGGGAGCAGATACGCAGTATTTT; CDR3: CASSTKPRGGADTQYF
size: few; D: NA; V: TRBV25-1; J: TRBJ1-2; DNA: TGTGCCAGCAGTGCTCGTCCAGGCCCATGGGAGGCTGGCTACACCTTC; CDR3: CASSARPGPWEAGYTF
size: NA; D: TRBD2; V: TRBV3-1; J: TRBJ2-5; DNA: TGTGCCAGCAGCCTTCGGGAGGTACAAGAGACCCAGTACTTC; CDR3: CASSLREVQETQYF
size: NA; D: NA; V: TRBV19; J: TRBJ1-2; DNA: TGTGCCAGTAGTGCCCAGGACAGTTCCTCTAACTATGGCTACACCTTC; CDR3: CASSAQDSSSNYGYTF
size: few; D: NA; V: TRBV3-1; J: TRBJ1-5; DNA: TGTGCCAGCAGCCAAGGTGAGCGGCCCCAGCATTTT; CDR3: CASSQGERPQHF
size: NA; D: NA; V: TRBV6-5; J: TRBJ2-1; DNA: TGTGCCAGCAGTTACCAGGGATCTGAGCAGTTCTTC; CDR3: CASSYQGSEQFF
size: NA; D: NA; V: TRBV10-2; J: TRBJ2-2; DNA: TGCGCCAGCAGGTCAGTCCGGAAAACCGGGGAGCTGTTTTTT; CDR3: CASRSVRKTGELFF
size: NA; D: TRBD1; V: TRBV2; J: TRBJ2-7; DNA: TGTGCCAGCAGGGTCAGGGGGCTCTACGAGCAGTACTTC; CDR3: CASRVRGLYEQYF
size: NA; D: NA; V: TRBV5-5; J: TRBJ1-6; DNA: TGTGCCAGCAGCTTAGGCAGAAAAAACTATAATTCACCCCTCCACTTT; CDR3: CASSLGRKNYNSPLHF
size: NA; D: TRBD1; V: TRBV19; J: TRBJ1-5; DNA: TGTGCCAGTAGAAGGGGGCTAACCGATAGCAATCAGCCCCAGCATTTT; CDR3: CASRRGLTDSNQPQHF
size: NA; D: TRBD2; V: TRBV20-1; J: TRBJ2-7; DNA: TGCAGTGCTAGGACTAGCGGGAGAGGTGACGAGCAGTACTTC; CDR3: CSARTSGRGDEQYF
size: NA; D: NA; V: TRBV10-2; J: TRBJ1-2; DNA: TGCGCCAGCAGTGAGTCGTTGGGGGGTAGTAATGGCTACACCTTC; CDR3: CASSESLGGSNGYTF
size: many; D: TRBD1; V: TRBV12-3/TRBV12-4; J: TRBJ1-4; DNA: TGTGCCAGCAGAAACAGGGGAAAACTGTTTTTT; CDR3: CASRNRGKLFF
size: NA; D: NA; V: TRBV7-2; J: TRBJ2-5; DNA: TGTGCCAGCAGCTTGATTCGTCAGGTTCGAGAGACCCAGTACTTC; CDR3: CASSLIRQVRETQYF
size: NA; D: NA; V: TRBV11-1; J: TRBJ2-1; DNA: TGTGCCAGCAGCCCCCGGGGGTCGAGCGACAATGAGCAGTTCTTC; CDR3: CASSPRGSSDNEQFF
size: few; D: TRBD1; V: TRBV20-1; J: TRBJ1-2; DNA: TGCAGTGCCGTGACGGGACAGGGCGTCTATGGCTACACCTTC; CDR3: CSAVTGQGVYGYTF
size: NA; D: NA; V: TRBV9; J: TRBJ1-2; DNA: TGTGCCAGCAGCGTCACCAGGGTCCATGGCTACACCTTC; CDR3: CASSVTRVHGYTF
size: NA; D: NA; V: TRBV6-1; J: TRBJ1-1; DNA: TGTGCCAGCAGCCCAAAACGGGTGAACACTGAAGCTTTCTTT; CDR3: CASSPKRVNTEAFF
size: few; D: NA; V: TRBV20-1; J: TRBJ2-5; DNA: TGCAGTGCTAGACTCTCCGGCAGAGAGACCCAGTACTTC; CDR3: CSARLSGRETQYF
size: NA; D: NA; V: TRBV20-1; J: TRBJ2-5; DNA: TGCAGTGCTAGTAAGGGGGAGGAACAAGAGGCCCAGTACTTC; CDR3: CSASKGEEQEAQYF
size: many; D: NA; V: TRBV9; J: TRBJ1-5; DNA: TGTGCCAGCAGCCCCTACCTTAGCAATCAGCCCCAGCATTTT; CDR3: CASSPYLSNQPQHF
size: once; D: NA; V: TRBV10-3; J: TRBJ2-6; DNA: TGTGCCAGCAGTAAAGACGGCTCTGGGGCCAACGTCCTGACTTTC; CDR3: CASSKDGSGANVLTF
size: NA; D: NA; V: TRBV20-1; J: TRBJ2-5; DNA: TGCAGTGCTAGAGATCAGGGGGAGGGGCAAGGGACCCAGTACTTC; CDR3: CSARDQGEGQGTQYF
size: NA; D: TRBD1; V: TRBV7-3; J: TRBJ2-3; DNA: TGTGCCAGCAGCTTAAGGGGACAGTTCACAGATACGCAGTATTTT; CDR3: CASSLRGQFTDTQYF
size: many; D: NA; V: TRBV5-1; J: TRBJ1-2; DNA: TGCGCCAGCAGCTTGGGCGGGGAAGGTAACTATGGCTACACCTTC; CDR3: CASSLGGEGNYGYTF
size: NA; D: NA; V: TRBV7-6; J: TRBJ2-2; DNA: TGTGCCAGCAGCCGACGGGTGACCGGGGAGCTGTTTTTT; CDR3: CASSRRVTGELFF
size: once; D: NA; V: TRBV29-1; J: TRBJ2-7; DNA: TGCAGCGTTGGGGTGGGCTCCTACGAGCAGTACTTC; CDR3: CSVGVGSYEQYF
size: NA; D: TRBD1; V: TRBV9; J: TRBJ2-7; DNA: TGTGCCAGCAGCTTCCGGACAGGGAACGAGCAGTACTTC; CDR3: CASSFRTGNEQYF
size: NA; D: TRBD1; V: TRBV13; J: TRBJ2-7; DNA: TGTGCCAGCAGCCCCGACAGGGGGCAGGGGGAGCAGTACTTC; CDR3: CASSPDRGQGEQYF
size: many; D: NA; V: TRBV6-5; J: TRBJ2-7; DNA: TGTGCCAGCAGCCCCTCGAGGGAGCAGTACTTC; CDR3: CASSPSREQYF
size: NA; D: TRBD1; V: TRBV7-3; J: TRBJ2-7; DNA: TGTGCCAGCAGCTTAAAGGGAAGACAGGGTTCCTACGAGCAGTACTTC; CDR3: CASSLKGRQGSYEQYF
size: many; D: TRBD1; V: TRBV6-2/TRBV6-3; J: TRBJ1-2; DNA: TGTGCCAGCAGTCGTCCCGGGACAGGGGACTATGGCTACACCTTC; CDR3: CASSRPGTGDYGYTF